What follows describes a single TCR beta chain. This specimen comes from a study of blood T cell repertoires in COVID-19. Whole-study context: PBMCs, B-cell-depleted T cells, or T cells were the source of the cDNA or gDNA that made up the material.

This CDR3 contains 13 residues. Trimming took 5 bases from V and 6 from J, leaving 13 bases between them. The V gene's germline CDR1 is MNHEY and CDR2 SVGAGI. Authors' data handling: Researchers report that nucleated cell counts were estimated from reference gene primer amplification. Some clones are missing from TCRdb's copy, which holds only in-frame ones; the method was immunoSEQ multiplex PCR. V, J and clone size reflect that table, while D and trimming were determined from the DNA. The data contain 250,000 to 350,000 clones, approximately 89% of them singletons. Sequencing was performed on peripheral blood. This receptor was obtained from a woman in her sixties with acute or convalescent COVID-19. The chain recombines TRBV6-5 with TRBJ1-2; D ambiguous. The CDR3 is CASSSGAENGYTF. The DNA for the CDR3 is TGTGCCAGCAGTAGCGGCGCGGAAAATGGCTACACCTTC.